The clone carrying this T cell receptor beta chain was counted a single time. The PCR employed 60 Vbeta primers together with 13 Jbeta primers. Only in-frame clones appear in the TCRdb table, and some are missing; sequencing was by immunoSEQ multiplex PCR. The data show approximately 170,000 clones, with roughly four fifths seen just once and 3% to 4% held by the top ten. Germline values: CDR1 KGHSH, CDR2 LQKENI. The CDR3 sequence is 14 residues long. V gave up 0 bases and J gave up 0 bases, with 3 bases separating them. The data derive from a study of cytomegalovirus exposure and HLA in healthy donors.

Material for sequencing was PBMCs. J is TRBJ1-3 and V is TRBV18; no definite D call. The sequence was obtained from a woman aged 25-40 years in good health and CMV-seropositive. The CDR3 protein is CASSPPGSGNTIYF. Here the CDR3 DNA reads TGTGCCAGCTCACCACCCGGCTCTGGAAACACCATATATTTT. Based on the CDR3 plus reference TRBV18 and TRBJ1-3, the full variable domain is NAGVMQNPRHLVRRRGQEARLRCSPMKGHSHVYWYRQLPEEGLKFMVYLQKENIIDESGMPKERFSAEFPKEGPSILRIQQVVRGDSAAYFCASSPPGSGNTIYFGEGSWLTVV.